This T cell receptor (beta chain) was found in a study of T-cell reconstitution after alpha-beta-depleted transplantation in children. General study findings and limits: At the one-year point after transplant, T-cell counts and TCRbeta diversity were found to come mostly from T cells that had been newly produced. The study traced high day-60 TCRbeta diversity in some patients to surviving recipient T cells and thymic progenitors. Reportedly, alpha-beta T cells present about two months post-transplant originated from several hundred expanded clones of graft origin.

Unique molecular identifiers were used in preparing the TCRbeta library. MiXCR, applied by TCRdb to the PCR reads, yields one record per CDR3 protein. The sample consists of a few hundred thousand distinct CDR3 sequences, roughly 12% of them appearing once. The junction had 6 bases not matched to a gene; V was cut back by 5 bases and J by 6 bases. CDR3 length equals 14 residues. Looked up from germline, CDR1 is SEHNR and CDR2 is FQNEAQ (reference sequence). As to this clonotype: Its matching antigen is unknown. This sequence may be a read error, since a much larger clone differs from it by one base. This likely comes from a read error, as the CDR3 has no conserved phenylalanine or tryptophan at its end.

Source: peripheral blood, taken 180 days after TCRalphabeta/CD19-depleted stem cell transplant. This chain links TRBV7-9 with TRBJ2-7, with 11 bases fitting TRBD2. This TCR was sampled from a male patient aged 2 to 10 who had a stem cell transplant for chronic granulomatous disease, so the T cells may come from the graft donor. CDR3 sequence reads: CASSPTSGVLEQYL. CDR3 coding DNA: TGTGCCAGCAGCCCGACTAGCGGGGTACTCGAGCAGTACCTC.